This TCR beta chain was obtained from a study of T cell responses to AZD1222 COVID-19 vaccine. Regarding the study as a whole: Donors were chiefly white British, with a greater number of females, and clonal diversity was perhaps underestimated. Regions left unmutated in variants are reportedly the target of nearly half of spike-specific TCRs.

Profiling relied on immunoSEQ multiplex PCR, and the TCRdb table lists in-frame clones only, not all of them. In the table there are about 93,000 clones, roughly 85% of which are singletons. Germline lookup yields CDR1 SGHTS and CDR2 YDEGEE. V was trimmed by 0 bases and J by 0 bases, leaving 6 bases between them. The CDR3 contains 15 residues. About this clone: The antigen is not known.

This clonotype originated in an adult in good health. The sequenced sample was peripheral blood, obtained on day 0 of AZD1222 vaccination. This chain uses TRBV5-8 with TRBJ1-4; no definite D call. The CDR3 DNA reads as TGTGCCAGCAGCTTGGGGTCGGCAACTAATGAAAAACTGTTTTTT. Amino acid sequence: CASSLGSATNEKLFF.